This T cell receptor (beta chain) emerged from a study of blood T cell repertoires in COVID-19. Study-wide background: Acute and convalescent COVID-19 samples came from the United States, Italy and Spain. Sample material is recorded as cDNA or gDNA derived from T cells, B-cell-depleted T cells, or PBMCs.

This clone was found once. Original data processing: Amplification of reference gene primers was used by the study to estimate nucleated cell counts. Profiled with immunoSEQ multiplex PCR; TCRdb holds only in-frame clones, not every one. That table gives V, J and clone size, and the DNA gave D and trimming. Counted here are about 170,000 clones, 88% occurring once; the ten biggest clones make up roughly 1.9%. CDR3 length: 13 amino acids. The V and J ends lost 9 bases and 3 bases respectively, with 13 bases between them. The V gene's germline CDR1 is KGHDR and CDR2 SFDVKD. Specimen: peripheral blood. The V gene is TRBV24-1, the J gene TRBJ2-5, with D tentatively TRBD2 (6 bases). The receptor comes from a man aged 50 to 60 who had recovered from COVID-19. The CDR3 region has the DNA TGTGCCACCTCGCGGGGCCTAAAAGAGACCCAGTACTTC. It specifies CATSRGLKETQYF.